The source of this T cell receptor beta chain is a study of cytomegalovirus exposure and HLA in healthy donors. The wider study: Prior work identified some 120 million unique TCR beta sequences in approximately 200 million T cells. An early data release held some 85 million unique TCRs from HLA-typed donors.

This clone has a handful of counts. The sample carries other DNA sequences with the same CDR3. The PCR had 60 Vbeta and 13 Jbeta primers. Profiling relied on immunoSEQ multiplex PCR, and the TCRdb table lists in-frame clones only, not all of them. The table shows under 200,000 clones, with around two thirds occurring only once. Sequencing was carried out using PBMCs. This TCR was sampled from a man aged 40-49 years in good health and CMV-seronegative.

CDR3 sequence: CASSLAGTSGSYEQYF. The CDR3 DNA follows: TGCGCCAGCAGCTTAGCCGGGACTAGCGGGAGCTACGAGCAGTACTTC. The chain employs TRBV5-1 and TRBJ2-7; 14 bases match TRBD2. The ends lost 2 bases at V and 3 bases at J; junction bases unmatched: 4. This CDR3 has 16 amino acids. Germline CDR1 is SGHRS and CDR2 is YFSETQ.